The 30 T cell receptor beta chains presented below share a single source sample, sequenced in a study of cytomegalovirus exposure and HLA in healthy donors. The PCR ran on 60 Vbeta and 13 Jbeta primers. Clones were read by immunoSEQ multiplex PCR, and TCRdb kept only the in-frame ones, dropping some. The data hold approximately 150,000 clones, with approximately 80% observed a single time. Source material: PBMCs. The source is a woman in her thirties or forties in good health and CMV-seropositive.

This clone was seen a few times. The chain combines TRBV6-5 with TRBJ1-1; tentatively, D is TRBD1 (6 bases). CDR3 size: 14 residues. CDR1 and CDR2 from the germline V gene are MNHEY and SVGAGI. Trimming cost V 6 bases and J 4 bases, with 15 bases left between them. This CDR3 reads CASRPGEVSTEAFF. In nucleotides, the CDR3 is TGTGCCAGCAGGCCAGGGGAAGTGAGCACTGAAGCTTTCTTT.

The chain has TRBV28 and TRBJ2-5; 12 bases agree with TRBD2. The CDR3 has 15 residues. The V and J ends lost 4 bases and 5 bases, in that order; junction bases with no gene match: 5. The germline V gene encodes CDR1 MDHEN and CDR2 SYDVKM. The CDR3 loop reads CASSSLAGGGETQYF. The DNA for the CDR3 is TGTGCCAGCAGTTCCCTAGCGGGGGGGGGCGAGACCCAGTACTTC.

This clone was picked up one time. The chain recombines TRBV27 with TRBJ2-1, with 7 nucleotides matching TRBD2. CDR3 length: 14 amino acids. Germline-derived CDR1 and CDR2 are MNHEY and SMNVEV (reference sequence). Trimming removed 7 bases from V and 4 bases from J; junction bases left unmatched: 7. In DNA, the CDR3 is TGTGCCAGCACCCCTGGGGGGGGATACAATGAGCAGTTCTTC. This encodes CASTPGGGYNEQFF.

This clone was seen a few times. V is TRBV4-3 and J is TRBJ2-2, with no clear D. V lost 0 bases and J lost 2, with 7 bases in between. This CDR3 is built from 15 residues. Germline CDR1 LGHNA, CDR2 YSLEER. The CDR3 DNA reads TGCGCCAGCAGCCAAGATTTCAGAAACACCGGGGAGCTGTTTTTT. Translated: CASSQDFRNTGELFF.

V is TRBV6-1 and J is TRBJ1-6, with D perhaps TRBD1 (6 bases). The CDR3 has 15 residues. The V end lost 4 bases, the J end lost 7 bases, and 14 bases lay between the germline ends. Germline assignment: CDR1 MNHNS and CDR2 SASEGT. The CDR3 protein is CASSGHTGKNSPLHF. The CDR3 nucleotides read TGTGCCAGCAGTGGTCATACAGGGAAAAATTCACCCCTCCACTTT.

CDR3 nucleotide sequence: TGTGCCAGCAGCTTAGTAGTAGTCTCCTACGAGCAGTACTTC. It yields the protein CASSLVVVSYEQYF. The chain is built from TRBV7-8 and TRBJ2-7; no clear D gene. CDR3 length: 14 residues. V was pared by 1 base and J by 0 bases, with 7 bases between. The V gene's germline CDR1 is SGHVS and CDR2 FQNEAQ.

This clone was seen once. The chain employs TRBV7-2 and TRBJ1-1; no firm D call. Trimming stripped 6 bases from V and 6 bases from J, with 14 bases between. The CDR3 is 13 residues long. Germline CDR1 reads SGHTA; CDR2 reads FQGNSA. CDR3 in amino acids: CASRFGEPAEAFF. As DNA, the CDR3 is TGTGCCAGCAGATTCGGGGAGCCGGCTGAAGCTTTCTTT.

The chain has TRBV5-5 and TRBJ1-3, with 8 bases lining up with TRBD1. The CDR3 is made up of 18 amino acids. Germline CDR1 is SGHKS and CDR2 is YYEKEE (reference sequence). The V and J ends lost 0 bases and 2 bases, in that order; junction bases with no gene match: 10. The CDR3 DNA is TGTGCCAGCAGCTTGGGACAGGGGTGGGAAGAAGCTGGAAACACCATATATTTT. Its protein product is CASSLGQGWEEAGNTIYF. The complete variable domain, with remaining parts taken from reference TRBV5-5 and TRBJ1-3, reads DAGVTQSPTHLIKTRGQQVTLRCSPISGHKSVSWYQQVLGQGPQFIFQYYEKEERGRGNFPDRFSARQFPNYSSELNVNALLLGDSALYLCASSLGQGWEEAGNTIYFGEGSWLTVV.

This sequence joins TRBV7-8 and TRBJ2-7, with D possibly matching TRBD2 (5 bases). Germline loops: CDR1 SGHVS, CDR2 FQNEAQ. The length of the CDR3 is 14 residues. V was pared by 5 bases and J by 2 bases, with 13 bases between. The DNA for the CDR3 is TGTGCCAGCAGCCAGAGAGCGGAGACCTACGAGCAGTACTTC. Translating it yields CASSQRAETYEQYF.

CDR3 DNA: TGTGCCAGCAGCTTTGGGACAGGCATAACCGGGACCCAGTACTTC. It yields the protein CASSFGTGITGTQYF. The chain uses TRBV7-9 and TRBJ2-5; 8 positions match TRBD1. After removal of 3 bases from V and 7 bases from J, the junction contained 10 bases not matched to a gene. CDR1 is SEHNR, CDR2 FQNEAQ, per germline (reference sequence). The CDR3 is 15 amino acids. The whole variable domain, remainder taken from reference TRBV7-9 and TRBJ2-5, is DTGVSQNPRHKITKRGQNVTFRCDPISEHNRLYWYRQTLGQGPEFLTYFQNEAQLEKSRLLSDRFSAERPKGSFSTLEIQRTEQGDSAMYLCASSFGTGITGTQYFGPGTRLLVL.

The rearrangement uses TRBV6-4 and TRBJ1-2; 9 bases agree with TRBD1. The junction had 10 bases not matched to a gene; V was cut back by 0 bases and J by 8 bases. Looked up from germline, CDR1 is MRHNA and CDR2 is SNTAGT. The CDR3 sequence is 16 residues long. The CDR3 region is CASSDSGDRVRKGYTF. In DNA, the CDR3 is TGTGCCAGCAGTGACTCGGGGGACAGGGTAAGGAAGGGCTACACCTTC.

The genes are TRBV18 and TRBJ2-1; 9 bases map to TRBD2. The germline V gene has CDR1 KGHSH and CDR2 LQKENI. Trimming at V came to 0 bases and at J to 5 bases, leaving 2 bases not matched to a gene. The CDR3 consists of 15 residues. CDR3 DNA: TGTGCCAGCTCACCACCGGGACTAGCAAACAATGAGCAGTTCTTC. Amino acid sequence: CASSPPGLANNEQFF.

This sequence joins TRBV29-1 and TRBJ2-7; D perhaps matches TRBD2 (7 bases). Germline lookup yields CDR1 SQVTM and CDR2 ANQGSEA. Trimming cost V 4 bases and J 5 bases, with 12 bases left between them. CDR3 length: 12 residues. The CDR3 is CSVGGGKHEQYF. The CDR3 DNA follows: TGCAGCGTTGGGGGGGGCAAACACGAGCAGTACTTC.

J is TRBJ2-7 and V is TRBV4-3; 12 bases align to TRBD1. Germline CDR1 is LGHNA and CDR2 is YSLEER. This CDR3 has 17 residues. J was trimmed by 5 bases and V by 3 bases; bases with no gene match: 11. Here the CDR3 reads CASSQAGQGATRNEQYF. The CDR3 DNA reads as TGCGCCAGCAGCCAGGCGGGACAGGGGGCAACGAGAAACGAGCAGTACTTC.

V and J are TRBV7-9 and TRBJ2-7; 9 nucleotides line up with TRBD2. Germline CDR1 SEHNR, CDR2 FQNEAQ (reference sequence). CDR3 length: 15 amino acids. V gave up 5 bases and J gave up 4 bases; unmatched junction bases: 9. The DNA for the CDR3 is TGTGCCAGCAGCCTGGGACTAGCAGACAATTACGAGCAGTACTTC. Translation gives CASSLGLADNYEQYF. Supplemented by reference TRBV7-9 and TRBJ2-7, the full variable domain reads DTGVSQNPRHKITKRGQNVTFRCDPISEHNRLYWYRQTLGQGPEFLTYFQNEAQLEKSRLLSDRFSAERPKGSFSTLEIQRTEQGDSAMYLCASSLGLADNYEQYFGPGTRLTVT.

The chain recombines TRBV7-2 with TRBJ2-1; D is perhaps TRBD1 (6 bases). This CDR3 has 16 residues. Trimming cost V 6 bases and J 5 bases, with 20 bases left between them. Germline values: CDR1 SGHTA, CDR2 FQGNSA. CDR3 protein: CASSRFGGSKNNEQFF. The CDR3 DNA reads as TGTGCCAGCAGTAGGTTTGGGGGCTCCAAAAACAATGAGCAGTTCTTC.

CDR3 residues: CASSRGNYNSPLHF. The CDR3 DNA is TGTGCCAGCAGCAGGGGGAATTATAATTCACCCCTCCACTTT. The chain is built from TRBV6-5 and TRBJ1-6; the match to TRBD1 covers 7 bases. The V segment lost 6 bases and the J segment 4 bases; nucleotides outside the gene matches: 3. CDR3 length equals 14 residues. The germline gives CDR1 MNHEY, CDR2 SVGAGI.

The chain uses TRBV9 and TRBJ2-1, with no clear D. Trimming pared 4 bases from V and 0 bases from J, leaving 11 bases between. This CDR3 is built from 15 residues. Germline V CDR1 and CDR2: SGDLS, YYNGEE. CDR3 bases: TGTGCCAGCAGCCTGACTCCTAGCTCCTACAATGAGCAGTTCTTC. It yields the protein CASSLTPSSYNEQFF.

The chain links TRBV27 to TRBJ2-1; 10 positions agree with TRBD1. V shed 6 bases, J shed 6 bases, and the junction held 14 bases outside the gene matches. CDR3 length: 17 amino acids. Germline loops: CDR1 MNHEY, CDR2 SMNVEV (reference sequence). CDR3 in DNA: TGTGCCAGCAGATCGACAGGGGGCGCGGGTAGCCTCAATGAGCAGTTCTTC. It yields the protein CASRSTGGAGSLNEQFF.

Remarks on this clone: Additional DNA sequences in this sample encode the identical CDR3. This rearrangement joins TRBV2 to TRBJ2-5, with a weak D call TRBD2 (7 bases). CDR3 length equals 14 residues. V was shortened by 2 bases and J by 5 bases, with 12 bases between the two germline ends. Per germline, CDR1 SNHLY and CDR2 FYNNEI. CDR3 in DNA: TGTGCCAGCAGTGAAAGGGGGGGCGGCGAGACCCAGTACTTC. Its protein is CASSERGGGETQYF. Using reference TRBV2 and TRBJ2-5 for the parts outside the CDR3, the full variable domain is EPEVTQTPSHQVTQMGQEVILRCVPISNHLYFYWYRQILGQKVEFLVSFYNNEISEKSEIFDDQFSVERPDGSNFTLKIRSTKLEDSAMYFCASSERGGGETQYFGPGTRLLVL.

The V and J genes are TRBV7-2 and TRBJ1-6; 8 bases map to TRBD1. The CDR3 spans 15 residues. Looked up from germline, CDR1 is SGHTA and CDR2 is FQGNSA. The J segment lost 7 bases and the V segment lost 5 bases, leaving 7 bases of the junction unmatched. The CDR3 region has the DNA TGTGCCAGCAGCCTCGGACAGGGAACGAATTCACCCCTCCACTTT. It yields the protein CASSLGQGTNSPLHF.

This rearrangement joins TRBV30 to TRBJ2-1; D is unresolved. Trimming stripped 4 bases from V and 4 bases from J, with 5 bases between. Looked up from germline, CDR1 is GTSNPN and CDR2 is SVGIG (reference sequence). The CDR3 runs to 11 residues. This CDR3 reads CAWTVYNEQFF. CDR3 nucleotides: TGTGCCTGGACGGTGTACAATGAGCAGTTCTTC.

V is TRBV10-1 and J is TRBJ2-7; TRBD1 matches 8 bases. This CDR3 region has 14 residues. The germline V gene has CDR1 WNHNN and CDR2 SYGVQD (reference sequence). After removal of 5 bases from V and 4 bases from J, the junction contained 7 bases not matched to a gene. The CDR3 loop reads CASSPGQELYEQYF. The CDR3 DNA reads TGCGCCAGCAGTCCGGGACAGGAACTTTACGAGCAGTACTTC.

V usage is TRBV10-1 and J usage is TRBJ2-1, with 8 bases identical to TRBD1. The CDR3 is 17 residues long. CDR1 WNHNN and CDR2 SYGVQD come from the germline V gene (reference sequence). V lost 0 bases and J lost 2; bases outside the gene matches: 6. The CDR3, as DNA: TGCGCCAGCAGTGAGTCGCGGAGACAGGGGACCTACAATGAGCAGTTCTTC. Its protein is CASSESRRQGTYNEQFF.

This rearrangement joins TRBV30 to TRBJ1-5; TRBD1 might be the D (5 bases). Per the germline V gene, CDR1 is GTSNPN and CDR2 is SVGIG (reference sequence). The CDR3 is made up of 14 amino acids. V lost 1 base and J 4 bases, leaving 11 bases between the germline ends. The DNA for the CDR3 is TGTGCCTGGAGTGAGGGGTTTACTAATCAGCCCCAGCATTTT. Translation gives CAWSEGFTNQPQHF.

CDR3 sequence: CASGLTSYEQYF. The CDR3 DNA follows: TGTGCCAGTGGACTAACCTCCTACGAGCAGTACTTC. The chain recombines TRBV28 with TRBJ2-7; perhaps TRBD2 as D (6 bases). Germline CDR1 is MDHEN and CDR2 is SYDVKM. The length of the CDR3 is 12 residues. Trimming took 9 bases from V and 0 from J, leaving 9 bases between them.

The rearrangement uses TRBV19 and TRBJ1-2, with D maybe TRBD1 (6 bases). Trimming took off 4 bases at V and 8 bases at J, with 17 bases between the two ends. The CDR3 sequence is 14 residues long. The V gene's germline CDR1 is LNHDA and CDR2 SQIVND (reference sequence). The chain's CDR3 is CASSSPRATGGYTF. The CDR3 nucleotides read TGTGCCAGTAGTAGCCCCAGGGCGACAGGAGGCTACACCTTC.

V gene TRBV4-1 combines with J gene TRBJ2-1, with 8 bases that match TRBD1. From germline, CDR1 is MGHRA and CDR2 YSYEKL. V shed 3 bases and J 4 bases; nucleotides not matched to a gene: 2. The CDR3 runs to 14 residues. The CDR3 loop is CASSQDREYNEQFF. CDR3 bases: TGCGCCAGCAGCCAGGACAGGGAATACAATGAGCAGTTCTTC.

The chain carries TRBV2 and TRBJ1-2; tentative D call: TRBD1 (6 bases). Germline V gene data show CDR1 as SNHLY and CDR2 as FYNNEI. The germline V and J ends were trimmed by 6 bases and 8 bases, with 25 bases remaining between them. The CDR3 has 16 amino acids. CDR3 nucleotides: TGTGCCAGCAGCGCACAGGGACCCGGCGATGGGATGGGCTACACCTTC. Its translation is CASSAQGPGDGMGYTF.

The chain joins TRBV5-6 to TRBJ2-2; no definite D call. Trimming removed 0 bases at V and 4 bases at J, with 4 bases between. CDR3 length equals 13 residues. Germline values: CDR1 SGHDT, CDR2 YYEEEE. The CDR3 loop reads CASSLGLTGELFF. DNA for the CDR3: TGTGCCAGCAGCTTGGGACTCACCGGGGAGCTGTTTTTT.